This TCR beta chain is from a study of blood T cell repertoires in COVID-19. In the study's own analysis: Amplification of reference gene primers was used by the study to estimate nucleated cell counts. Profiling relied on immunoSEQ multiplex PCR, and the TCRdb table lists in-frame clones only, not all of them. The V and J calls and clone size are taken from that table; D and trimming were inferred from the DNA. This sample carries under 400,000 clones, about nine tenths of them seen once, and the ten largest clones take less than 5%. Germline V CDR1 and CDR2: SNHLY, FYNNEI. V lost 6 bases and J lost 3, with 15 bases in between. The CDR3 has 14 amino acids.

The specimen was peripheral blood. The chain carries TRBV2 and TRBJ2-7; possibly TRBD1 for D (5 bases). This TCR came from a woman in her sixties with COVID-19, enrolled during active disease. The CDR3 region has the DNA TGTGCCAGCAGCGAAAGCGACAGTTTCTACGAGCAGTACTTC. Its protein is CASSESDSFYEQYF.